This TCR beta chain was recorded in a study of cytomegalovirus exposure and HLA in healthy donors. The study, taken as a whole, reports: When analyzed later, a missense DCLRE1C variant was found to be linked to TCR beta V- and J-gene trimming. Testing in vitro showed three CMV-associated chains specific for CMV antigens. Generally TCR sequences proved uncommon, though certain public TCRs appeared in numerous donors.

Concerning this clone itself: Its antigen remains unidentified.

At collection, donors were nominally healthy, but unrecorded immune exposures were probable. CDR1 and CDR2 from the germline V gene are SGHVS and FNYEAQ. CDR3 length: 15 residues. The V and J ends lost 1 base and 2 bases respectively, with 10 bases between them. The PCR had 60 Vbeta and 13 Jbeta primers. Sequenced by immunoSEQ multiplex PCR; TCRdb stores in-frame clones only, minus some. The table includes about 170,000 clones, around 75% detected once. J is TRBJ2-3 and V is TRBV7-6; TRBD1 is a possible D gene (5 bases). The sample taken for sequencing was PBMCs. The TCR sequence derives from a male donor in good health and CMV-seronegative. The CDR3 bases are TGTGCCAGCAGCTTAGGGGGCAGCACCACAGATACGCAGTATTTT. This translates into CASSLGGSTTDTQYF.